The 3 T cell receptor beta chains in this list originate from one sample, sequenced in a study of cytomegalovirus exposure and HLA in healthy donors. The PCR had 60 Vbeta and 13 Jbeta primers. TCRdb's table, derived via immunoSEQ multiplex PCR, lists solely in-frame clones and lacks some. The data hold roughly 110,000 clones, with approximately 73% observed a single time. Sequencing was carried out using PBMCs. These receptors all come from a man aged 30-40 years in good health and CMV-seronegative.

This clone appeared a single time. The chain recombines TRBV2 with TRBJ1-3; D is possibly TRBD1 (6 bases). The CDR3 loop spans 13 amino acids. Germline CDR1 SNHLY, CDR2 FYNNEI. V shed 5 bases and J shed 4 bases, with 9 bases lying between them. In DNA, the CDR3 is TGTGCCAGCAGTACAGGGTTAGGAAACACCATATATTTT. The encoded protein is CASSTGLGNTIYF. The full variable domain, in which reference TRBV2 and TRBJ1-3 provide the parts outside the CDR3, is EPEVTQTPSHQVTQMGQEVILRCVPISNHLYFYWYRQILGQKVEFLVSFYNNEISEKSEIFDDQFSVERPDGSNFTLKIRSTKLEDSAMYFCASSTGLGNTIYFGEGSWLTVV.

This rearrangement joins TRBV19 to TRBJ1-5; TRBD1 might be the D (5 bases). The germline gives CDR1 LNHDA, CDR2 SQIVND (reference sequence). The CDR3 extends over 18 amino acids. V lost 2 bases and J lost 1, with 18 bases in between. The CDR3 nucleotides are TGTGCCAGTAGTATACGGGCCAGGGTAATAGGAAGCAATCAGCCCCAGCATTTT. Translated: CASSIRARVIGSNQPQHF.

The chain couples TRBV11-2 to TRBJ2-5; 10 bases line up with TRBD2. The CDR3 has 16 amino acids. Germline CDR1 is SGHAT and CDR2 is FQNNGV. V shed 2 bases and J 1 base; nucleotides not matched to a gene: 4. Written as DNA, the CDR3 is TGTGCCAGCAGCTTACGGACTAGCGGAGGCCAAGAGACCCAGTACTTC. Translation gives CASSLRTSGGQETQYF.